This T cell receptor beta chain was documented in a study of graft-versus-host responses after intestinal transplantation. In the study overall: All of the recipients had induction that used anti-thymocyte globulin, then tacrolimus and steroids for about 3 years. Study results and caveats: Recipient bone marrow held GvH clones, some seen earlier in ileum or blood. Early post-transplant declines in HvG were associated with peak levels of circulating GvH clones.

Concerning this clone: Its antigen is unknown.

Assay: immunoSEQ multiplex PCR; the TCRdb copy retains only in-frame clones and omits some. In the table there are about 120,000 clones, approximately 92% of which are singletons. This CDR3 region has 16 residues. CDR1 is SGHNT, CDR2 YYREEE, per germline (reference sequence). V lost 4 bases to trimming and J lost 2 bases, with 19 bases between them. V usage is TRBV5-4 and J usage is TRBJ2-7; D could derive from TRBD1 or TRBD2 (5 bases each). The sample consisted of unstimulated CD4+ T cells sorted from spleen or lymph node cells, taken before transplant. The TCR sequence derives from a human donor who was the organ donor for an intestinal transplant. This CDR3 is CASSKPLGEATYEQYF. For the CDR3, the DNA is TGTGCCAGCAGCAAACCCCTGGGGGAAGCCACCTACGAGCAGTACTTC.